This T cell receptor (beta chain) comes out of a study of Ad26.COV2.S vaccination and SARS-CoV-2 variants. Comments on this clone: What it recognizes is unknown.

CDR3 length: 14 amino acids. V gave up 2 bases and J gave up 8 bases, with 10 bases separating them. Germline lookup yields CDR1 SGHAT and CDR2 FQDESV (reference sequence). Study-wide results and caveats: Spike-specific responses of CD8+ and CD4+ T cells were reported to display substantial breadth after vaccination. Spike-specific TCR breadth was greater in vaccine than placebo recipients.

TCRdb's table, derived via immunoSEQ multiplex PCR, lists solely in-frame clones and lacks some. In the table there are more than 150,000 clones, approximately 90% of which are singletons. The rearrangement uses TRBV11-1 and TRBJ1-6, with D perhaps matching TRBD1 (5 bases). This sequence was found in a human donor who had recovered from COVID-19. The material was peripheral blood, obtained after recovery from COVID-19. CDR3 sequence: CASSLQGADSPLHF. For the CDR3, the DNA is TGTGCCAGCAGCTTACAGGGTGCCGATTCACCCCTCCACTTT.